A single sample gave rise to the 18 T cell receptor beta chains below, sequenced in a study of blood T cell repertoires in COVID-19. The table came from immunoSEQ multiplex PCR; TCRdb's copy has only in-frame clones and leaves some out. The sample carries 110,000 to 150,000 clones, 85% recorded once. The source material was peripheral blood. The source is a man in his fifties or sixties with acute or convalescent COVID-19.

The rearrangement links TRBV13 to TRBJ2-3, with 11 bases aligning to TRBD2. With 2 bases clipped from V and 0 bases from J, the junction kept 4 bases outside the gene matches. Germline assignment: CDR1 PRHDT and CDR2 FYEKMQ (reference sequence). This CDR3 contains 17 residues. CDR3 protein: CASSLSTSGGSTDTQYF. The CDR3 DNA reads TGTGCCAGCAGCTTATCTACTAGCGGGGGCAGCACAGATACGCAGTATTTT.

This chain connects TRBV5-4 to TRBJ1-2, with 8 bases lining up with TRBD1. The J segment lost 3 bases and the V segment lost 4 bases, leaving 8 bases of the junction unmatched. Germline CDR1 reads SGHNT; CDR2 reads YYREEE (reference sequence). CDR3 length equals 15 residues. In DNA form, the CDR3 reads TGTGCCAGCAGCCTGACGGACAGGGAGTACTATGGCTACACCTTC. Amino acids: CASSLTDREYYGYTF.

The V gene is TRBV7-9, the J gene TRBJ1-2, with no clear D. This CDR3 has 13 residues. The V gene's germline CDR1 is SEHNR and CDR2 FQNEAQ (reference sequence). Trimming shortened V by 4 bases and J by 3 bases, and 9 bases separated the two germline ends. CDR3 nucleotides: TGTGCCAGCAGCTCCGACTACGACTATGGCTACACCTTC. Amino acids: CASSSDYDYGYTF.

CDR3: CASSRGDTQYF. CDR3 DNA: TGTGCCAGTAGTAGGGGGGATACGCAGTATTTT. The V gene is TRBV27, the J gene TRBJ2-3; weak D call: TRBD1 (6 bases). The CDR3 totals 11 residues. Germline V CDR1 and CDR2: MNHEY, SMNVEV (reference sequence). V was clipped by 9 bases and J by 6 bases, with 10 bases between them.

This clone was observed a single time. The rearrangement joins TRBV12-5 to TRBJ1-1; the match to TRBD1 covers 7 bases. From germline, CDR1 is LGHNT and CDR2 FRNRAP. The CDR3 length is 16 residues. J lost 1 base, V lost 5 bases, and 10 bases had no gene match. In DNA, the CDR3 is TGTGCTAGTGGTCCTCAGATGGACAGGAGGAACACTGAAGCTTTCTTT. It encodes CASGPQMDRRNTEAFF.

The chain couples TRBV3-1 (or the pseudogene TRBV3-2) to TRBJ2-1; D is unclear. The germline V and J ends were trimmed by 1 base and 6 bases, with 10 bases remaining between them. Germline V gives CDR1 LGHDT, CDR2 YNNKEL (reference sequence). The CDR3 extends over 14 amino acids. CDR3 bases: TGTGCCAGCAGCCAAGCATATACTCCCAATGAGCAGTTCTTC. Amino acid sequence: CASSQAYTPNEQFF.

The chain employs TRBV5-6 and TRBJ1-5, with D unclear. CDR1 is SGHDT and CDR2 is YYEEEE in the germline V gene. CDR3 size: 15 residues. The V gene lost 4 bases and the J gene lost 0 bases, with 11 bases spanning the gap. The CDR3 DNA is TGTGCCAGCAGCGGGCTAGCGGATAGCAATCAGCCCCAGCATTTT. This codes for CASSGLADSNQPQHF.

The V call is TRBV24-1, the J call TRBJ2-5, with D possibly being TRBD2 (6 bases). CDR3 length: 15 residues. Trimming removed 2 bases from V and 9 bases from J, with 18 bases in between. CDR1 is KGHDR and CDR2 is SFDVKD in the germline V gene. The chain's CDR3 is CATSDSREAPLAQYF. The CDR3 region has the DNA TGTGCCACCAGTGATTCAAGGGAGGCCCCTTTGGCCCAGTACTTC.

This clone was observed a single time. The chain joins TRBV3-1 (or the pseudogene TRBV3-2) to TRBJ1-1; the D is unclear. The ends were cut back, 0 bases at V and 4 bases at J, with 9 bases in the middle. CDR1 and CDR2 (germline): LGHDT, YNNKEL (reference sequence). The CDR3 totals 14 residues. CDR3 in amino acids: CASSQEREITEAFF. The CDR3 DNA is TGTGCCAGCAGCCAAGAAAGGGAGATCACTGAAGCTTTCTTT.

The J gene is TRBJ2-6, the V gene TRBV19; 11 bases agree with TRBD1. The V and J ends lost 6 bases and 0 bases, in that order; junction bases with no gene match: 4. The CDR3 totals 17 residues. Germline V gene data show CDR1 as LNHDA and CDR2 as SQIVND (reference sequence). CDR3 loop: CASSGGTGGSGANVLTF. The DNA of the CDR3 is TGTGCCAGTAGCGGGGGGACAGGGGGCTCTGGGGCCAACGTCCTGACTTTC.

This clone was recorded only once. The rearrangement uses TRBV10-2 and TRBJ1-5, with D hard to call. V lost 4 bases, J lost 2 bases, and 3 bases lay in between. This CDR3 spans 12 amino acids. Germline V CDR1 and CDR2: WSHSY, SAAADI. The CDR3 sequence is CASSGGNQPQHF. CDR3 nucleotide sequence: TGCGCCAGCAGTGGCGGCAATCAGCCCCAGCATTTT.

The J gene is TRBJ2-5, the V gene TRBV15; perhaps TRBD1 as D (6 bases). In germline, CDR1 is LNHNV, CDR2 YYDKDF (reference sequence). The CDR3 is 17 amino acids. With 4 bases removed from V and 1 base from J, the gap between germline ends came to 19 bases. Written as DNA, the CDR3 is TGTGCCACCAGCAAGAGAGGGGAAGGGACACCCCAAGAGACCCAGTACTTC. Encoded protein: CATSKRGEGTPQETQYF.

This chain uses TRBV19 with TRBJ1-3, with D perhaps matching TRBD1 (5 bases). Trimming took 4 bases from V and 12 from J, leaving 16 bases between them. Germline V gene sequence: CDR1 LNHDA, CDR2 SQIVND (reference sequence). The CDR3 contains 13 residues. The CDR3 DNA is TGTGCCAGTAGTACGTACAGGAATACTGGCATATATTTT. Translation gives CASSTYRNTGIYF.

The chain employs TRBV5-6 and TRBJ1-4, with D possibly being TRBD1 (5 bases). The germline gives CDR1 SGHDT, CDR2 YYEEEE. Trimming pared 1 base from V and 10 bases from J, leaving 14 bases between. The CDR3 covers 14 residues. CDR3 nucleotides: TGTGCCAGCAGCTTGCTGGGCAGGGAGGCAAAACTGTTTTTT. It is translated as CASSLLGREAKLFF.

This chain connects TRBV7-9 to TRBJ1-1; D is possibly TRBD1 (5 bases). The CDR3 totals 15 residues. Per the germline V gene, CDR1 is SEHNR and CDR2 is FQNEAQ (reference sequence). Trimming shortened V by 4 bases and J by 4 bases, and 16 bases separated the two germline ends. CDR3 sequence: CASSSLSGETTEAFF. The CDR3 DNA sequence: TGTGCCAGCAGCTCCCTCTCGGGGGAGACCACTGAAGCTTTCTTT.

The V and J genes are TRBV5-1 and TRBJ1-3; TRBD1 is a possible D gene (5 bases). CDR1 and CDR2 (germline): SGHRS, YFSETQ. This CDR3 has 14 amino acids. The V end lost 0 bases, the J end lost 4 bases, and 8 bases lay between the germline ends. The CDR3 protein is CASSLGTPGNTIYF. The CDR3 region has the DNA TGCGCCAGCAGCTTGGGGACACCAGGAAACACCATATATTTT. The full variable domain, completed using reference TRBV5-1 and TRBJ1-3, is KAGVTQTPRYLIKTRGQQVTLSCSPISGHRSVSWYQQTPGQGLQFLFEYFSETQRNKGNFPGRFSGRQFSNSRSEMNVSTLELGDSALYLCASSLGTPGNTIYFGEGSWLTVV.

Here the CDR3 reads CASSRRLAGGLEDTQYF. The CDR3 nucleotides are TGTGCCAGCAGCCGGCGACTAGCGGGAGGGCTAGAAGATACGCAGTATTTT. The chain is built from TRBV7-3 and TRBJ2-3, with TRBD2 matching 14 bases. Trimming cost V 5 bases and J 5 bases; bases outside gene matches: 9. This CDR3 is built from 17 residues. Germline CDR1 and CDR2: SGHTA and FQGTGA.

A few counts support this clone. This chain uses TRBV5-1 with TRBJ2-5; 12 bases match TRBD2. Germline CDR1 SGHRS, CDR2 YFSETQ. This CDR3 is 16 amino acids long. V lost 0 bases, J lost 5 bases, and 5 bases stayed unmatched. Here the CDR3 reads CASSLDPSGGAETQYF. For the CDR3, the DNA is TGCGCCAGCAGCTTGGATCCTAGCGGGGGGGCCGAGACCCAGTACTTC.